A selection of T cell receptor beta chains follows, all from one sample in a study of blood T cells in healthy people across ages. TCRdb analysed the 5' RACE reads with MiXCR anew, one entry per CDR3 protein. Here the sample spans approximately 800,000 distinct CDR3 sequences, 55% to 65% being singletons. The source material was blood. The receptors shown here come from a man aged 25-40 years in good health. Both conserved end residues are part of each CDR3. Each record gives: D gene, clone size, J gene, CDR3 length, V gene, CDR3 DNA, CDR3 protein. D genes are given only for firm matches. Size is stated for part of the rows, as once, few or many counts, or as a class when the clone is expanded.

TRBD1 - TRBJ2-7 16 TRBV5-1 TGCGCCAGCAGCTTGGGTTTAGGACAGGGCTCCTACGAGCAGTACTTC CASSLGLGQGSYEQYF
- - TRBJ1-4 12 TRBV29-1 TGCAGCGTTGGGGCGACTAATGAAAAACTGTTTTTT CSVGATNEKLFF
- - TRBJ2-7 12 TRBV28 TGTGCCAGCAGCACACAGATCTACGAGCAGAACTTC CASSTQIYEQNF
TRBD2 - TRBJ2-1 14 TRBV4-2 TGTGCCAGCAGCCACCTAGGGACTAGCGGCGAACAGTTCTTC CASSHLGTSGEQFF
- - TRBJ2-1 16 TRBV4-3 TGCGCCAGCAGCCAAGTAGCTGCAGGGGTCTACAATGAGCAGTTCTTC CASSQVAAGVYNEQFF
- - TRBJ2-6 14 TRBV10-3 TGTGCCACCATGTCGCCCTCTGGGGCCAACGTCCTGACTTTC CATMSPSGANVLTF
TRBD1 - TRBJ2-7 13 TRBV10-3 TGTGCCATCAGGTGGGACAGGTCATACGAGCAGTACTTC CAIRWDRSYEQYF
TRBD2 - TRBJ2-5 14 TRBV6-2/TRBV6-3 TGTGCCAGCAGTCGAGGGACTAGTGCGGAGACCCAGTACTTC CASSRGTSAETQYF
TRBD1 few TRBJ2-5 14 TRBV28 TGTGCCAGCAGCGGTGGACAGGGGAGGGAGACCCAGTACTTC CASSGGQGRETQYF
- few TRBJ2-7 13 TRBV25-1 TGTGCCAGCAGTGCGGCGGGGCCTTACGAGCAGTACTTC CASSAAGPYEQYF
TRBD1 few TRBJ2-5 16 TRBV7-2 TGTGCCAGCAGCAAATCCAGGGGGAACAACCAAGAGACCCAGTACTTC CASSKSRGNNQETQYF
TRBD1 - TRBJ1-4 14 TRBV28 TGTGCCAGCAGTTATACAGGGGTGGATGAAAAACTGTTTTTT CASSYTGVDEKLFF
TRBD1 - TRBJ2-5 13 TRBV20-1 TGCAGTGCTAGTGGGACAGCCGTTTTGACCCAGTACTTC CSASGTAVLTQYF
TRBD2 - TRBJ2-1 15 TRBV2 TGTGCCAGCAGTGAAGCTTCACTAGCGGGCGGTGAGCAGTTCTTC CASSEASLAGGEQFF
- once TRBJ2-2 14 TRBV29-1 TGCAGCGTTGAATTCGGGATGAACACCGGGGAGCTGTTTTTT CSVEFGMNTGELFF
TRBD1 once TRBJ2-1 14 TRBV2 TGTGCCATCGACGGACAGGGGGGTTACAATGAGCAGTTCTTC CAIDGQGGYNEQFF
- - TRBJ2-7 14 TRBV7-2 TGTGCCAGCAGTGGATGGGGAGACGACTACGAGCAGTACTTC CASSGWGDDYEQYF
- few TRBJ2-1 15 TRBV11-1 TGTGCCAGCAGCCTGAGATCCAGCCCCTACAATGAGCAGTTCTTC CASSLRSSPYNEQFF
- - TRBJ2-1 16 TRBV9 TGTGCCAGCAGCGTAGCGGCGGGGGCGACCTACAATGAGCAGTTCTTC CASSVAAGATYNEQFF
TRBD2 - TRBJ2-5 15 TRBV5-1 TGCGCCAGCAGCTTGGATGGACTAGCAGGGGAGACCCAGTACTTC CASSLDGLAGETQYF
- - TRBJ1-2 13 TRBV20-1 TGCAGTGCTCAATCCAGGAGGGACTATGGCTACACCTTC CSAQSRRDYGYTF
TRBD2 - TRBJ2-1 15 TRBV7-2 TGTGCCAGCAGCTTAACGAGGGAGGGCTACAATGAGCAGTTCTTC CASSLTREGYNEQFF
- few TRBJ2-1 15 TRBV7-9 TGTGCCAGCAGCTTTTCTATAGTTATCCCTAATGAGCAGTTCTTC CASSFSIVIPNEQFF
TRBD2 - TRBJ2-1 15 TRBV7-2 TGTGCCAGCACCCCTCAGCGGGGGGGATACAATGAGCAGTTCTTC CASTPQRGGYNEQFF
- once TRBJ2-5 14 TRBV7-2 TGTGCCAGCAGCTCACACAACGGGTGGGAGACCCAGTACTTC CASSSHNGWETQYF
- - TRBJ2-5 15 TRBV7-9 TGTGCCAGCAGCTTAAGTCGGGGTCTCCCAGAGACCCAGTACTTC CASSLSRGLPETQYF
TRBD2 - TRBJ2-1 17 TRBV10-3 TGTGCCATCAGTGAAGAAGTGGGACTAGCGGGGGGAAATGAGCAGTTCTTC CAISEEVGLAGGNEQFF
- - TRBJ2-1 15 TRBV15 TGTGCCACCAGCAGAGGAGACACAAACTACAATGAGCAGTTCTTC CATSRGDTNYNEQFF
TRBD1 - TRBJ1-4 15 TRBV25-1 TGTGCCAGCAGTGTCACAGGGGTGGCTAATGAAAAACTGTTTTTT CASSVTGVANEKLFF
- - TRBJ2-2 15 TRBV7-9 TGTGCCAGCACTCGCGGGGTCGCGAACACCGGGGAGCTGTTTTTT CASTRGVANTGELFF
- - TRBJ2-5 11 TRBV29-1 TGCAGCGTTGAAGATAGGTGGACCCAGTACTTC CSVEDRWTQYF
TRBD2 - TRBJ2-5 14 TRBV27 TGTGCCAGCAGCCAGACTAGCGCTTGGGAGACCCAGTACTTC CASSQTSAWETQYF
- - TRBJ1-2 15 TRBV3-1 TGTGCCAGCAGCCAAGGGTCGAGACCGCTCTATGGCTACACCTTC CASSQGSRPLYGYTF